This T cell receptor beta chain came from a study of cytomegalovirus exposure and HLA in healthy donors. Study observations and caveats: A classifier reportedly called cytomegalovirus status with high sensitivity and specificity. An analysis done earlier found most TCR beta V segments productive about 90% or about 30% of the time. Later analysis showed TCR association rates varying by HLA locus, highest for DRB1 and lowest for HLA-C.

The study sampled nominally healthy donors, though unrecorded immune exposures were likely. V lost 7 bases to trimming and J lost 8 bases; unmatched junction nucleotides: 11. CDR3 size: 14 residues. Germline V gives CDR1 SGHDN, CDR2 FVKESK. Primers for the PCR totalled 60 Vbeta and 13 Jbeta. Some clones are missing from TCRdb's copy, which holds only in-frame ones; the method was immunoSEQ multiplex PCR. Of around 150,000 clones in the sample, roughly three quarters were seen once. About this clone: Its target is unknown.

This TCR was sampled from a man between 35 and 55 years old in good health and CMV-seronegative. The sequenced material came from PBMCs. The J gene is TRBJ2-7, the V gene TRBV14; 10 bases agree with TRBD1. The CDR3 loop reads CASTQGQGTPQQYF. As DNA, the CDR3 is TGTGCCAGCACCCAGGGACAGGGGACCCCTCAGCAGTACTTC.